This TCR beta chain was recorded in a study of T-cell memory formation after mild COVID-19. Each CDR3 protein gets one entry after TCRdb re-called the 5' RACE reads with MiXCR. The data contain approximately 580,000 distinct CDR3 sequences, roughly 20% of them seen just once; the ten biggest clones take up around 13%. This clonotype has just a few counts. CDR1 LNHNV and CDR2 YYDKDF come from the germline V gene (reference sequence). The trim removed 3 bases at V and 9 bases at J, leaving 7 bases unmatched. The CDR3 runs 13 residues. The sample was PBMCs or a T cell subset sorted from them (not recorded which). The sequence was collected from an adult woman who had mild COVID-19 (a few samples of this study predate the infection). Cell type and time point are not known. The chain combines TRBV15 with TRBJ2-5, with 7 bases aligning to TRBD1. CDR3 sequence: CATSSRDSGAQYF. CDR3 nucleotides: TGTGCCACCAGCAGCCGGGACAGTGGCGCCCAGTACTTC.